This T cell receptor beta chain emerged from a study of blood T cell repertoires in COVID-19. Sequenced by immunoSEQ multiplex PCR; TCRdb stores in-frame clones only, minus some. This table holds 230,000 or so clones, about 80% found once. The study drew participants aged about 18 to 95 years from some 24 US areas. In Cohort 3, a recovered donor had either two negative PCRs, clearance, or symptom resolution. This receptor was identified in a man in his fifties who had recovered from COVID-19. Input material: PBMCs or T cells enriched from blood (not recorded which).

This CDR3 reads CASSHMTGTGGYEQYF. CDR3 nucleotides: TGTGCCAGCTCACACATGACCGGGACAGGGGGCTACGAGCAGTACTTC. The V gene is TRBV18, the J gene TRBJ2-7, with TRBD1 identical over 11 bases. Germline assignment: CDR1 KGHSH and CDR2 LQKENI. The CDR3 length is 16 residues. Trimming at V came to 4 bases and at J to 3 bases, leaving 8 bases not matched to a gene.